A selection of T cell receptor beta chains follows, all from one sample in a study of T-cell memory formation after mild COVID-19. MiXCR, applied by TCRdb to the 5' RACE reads, yields one record per CDR3 protein. Of roughly 160,000 distinct CDR3 sequences in the sample, approximately 13% are singletons; the top ten hold 3.3%. The sample was PBMCs or a T cell subset sorted from them (not recorded which). These receptors were taken from a man aged 18-30 years who had mild COVID-19 (a few samples of this study predate the infection). Cell type and time point are not known. Both conserved end residues are part of each CDR3. A D gene is named only where the DNA matches it firmly. Clone size is not always given. Where it is, it says once, few, many or a class for expanded clones.

j_call: TRBJ2-2
d_call: TRBD2
v_call: TRBV27
clone_size: NA
cdr3_aa: CASRAQTSYTGELFF
cdr3_nt: TGTGCCAGCAGAGCACAGACTAGCTACACCGGGGAGCTGTTTTTT

j_call: TRBJ1-3
d_call: NA
v_call: TRBV3-1
clone_size: few
cdr3_aa: CASSRQSGNTIYF
cdr3_nt: TGTGCCAGCAGTCGACAGTCTGGAAACACCATATATTTT

j_call: TRBJ2-1
d_call: TRBD2
v_call: TRBV24-1
clone_size: few
cdr3_aa: CATSDPGLAGDEQFF
cdr3_nt: TGTGCCACCAGTGATCCCGGACTAGCGGGTGATGAGCAGTTCTTC

j_call: TRBJ1-2
d_call: NA
v_call: TRBV7-3
clone_size: few
cdr3_aa: CASSYYGTYGYTF
cdr3_nt: TGTGCCAGCAGCTATTACGGGACCTATGGCTACACCTTC

j_call: TRBJ2-1
d_call: NA
v_call: TRBV14
clone_size: many
cdr3_aa: CASSRIGQPYGQFF
cdr3_nt: TGTGCCAGCAGCCGAATAGGACAGCCTTATGGGCAGTTCTTC

j_call: TRBJ1-2
d_call: TRBD1
v_call: TRBV12-3/TRBV12-4
clone_size: many
cdr3_aa: CASTQGVDYGYTF
cdr3_nt: TGTGCCAGCACCCAGGGGGTTGATTATGGCTACACCTTC

j_call: TRBJ2-3
d_call: TRBD2
v_call: TRBV7-2
clone_size: few
cdr3_aa: CASSLYSGGQSTDTQYF
cdr3_nt: TGTGCCAGCAGCTTATACAGCGGGGGCCAAAGCACAGATACGCAGTATTTT

j_call: TRBJ2-1
d_call: NA
v_call: TRBV5-1
clone_size: few
cdr3_aa: CASSFLASSYNEQFF
cdr3_nt: TGCGCCAGCAGCTTTCTAGCCAGCTCCTACAATGAGCAGTTCTTC

j_call: TRBJ2-2
d_call: NA
v_call: TRBV7-9
clone_size: NA
cdr3_aa: CASQRGADTGELFF
cdr3_nt: TGTGCCTCCCAACGGGGGGCCGACACCGGGGAGCTGTTTTTT

j_call: TRBJ1-1
d_call: TRBD1
v_call: TRBV5-1
clone_size: few
cdr3_aa: CASSVDRGGTEAFF
cdr3_nt: TGCGCCAGCAGCGTTGACAGGGGTGGCACTGAAGCTTTCTTT

j_call: TRBJ2-6
d_call: TRBD2
v_call: TRBV4-3
clone_size: few
cdr3_aa: CASSQPLGLAGANVLTF
cdr3_nt: TGCGCCAGCAGCCAACCCCTAGGACTAGCCGGGGCCAACGTCCTGACTTTC

j_call: TRBJ2-7
d_call: TRBD2
v_call: TRBV6-2/TRBV6-3
clone_size: NA
cdr3_aa: CATSGGAVYEQYF
cdr3_nt: TGTGCCACTAGCGGGGGGGCCGTCTACGAGCAGTACTTC

j_call: TRBJ1-4
d_call: TRBD1
v_call: TRBV6-2/TRBV6-3
clone_size: few
cdr3_aa: CASKDRGPVLYEKLFF
cdr3_nt: TGTGCCAGCAAGGACAGGGGCCCCGTCTTGTACGAAAAACTGTTTTTT

j_call: TRBJ1-1
d_call: NA
v_call: TRBV6-5
clone_size: few
cdr3_aa: CASSYSGRDTEAFF
cdr3_nt: TGTGCCAGCAGTTACTCGGGGAGGGACACTGAAGCTTTCTTT

j_call: TRBJ2-5
d_call: NA
v_call: TRBV6-2/TRBV6-3
clone_size: NA
cdr3_aa: CASSHRGETQYF
cdr3_nt: TGTGCCAGCAGCCACCGGGGGGAGACCCAGTACTTC

j_call: TRBJ2-3
d_call: NA
v_call: TRBV20-1
clone_size: NA
cdr3_aa: CSALVAGSDTQYF
cdr3_nt: TGCAGTGCCCTGGTGGCGGGGTCAGATACGCAGTATTTT

j_call: TRBJ1-1
d_call: NA
v_call: TRBV7-2
clone_size: NA
cdr3_aa: CASSSGGWGRNTEAFF
cdr3_nt: TGTGCCAGCAGCTCGGGGGGGTGGGGACGGAACACTGAAGCTTTCTTT

j_call: TRBJ2-3
d_call: TRBD2
v_call: TRBV5-1
clone_size: NA
cdr3_aa: CASSSTGGTDTQYF
cdr3_nt: TGCGCCAGCAGTTCCACCGGGGGGACTGATACGCAGTATTTT

j_call: TRBJ1-6
d_call: NA
v_call: TRBV21-1
clone_size: few
cdr3_aa: CARRDSQNSPLHF
cdr3_nt: TGTGCCAGGCGGGACAGTCAAAATTCACCCCTCCACTTT

j_call: TRBJ2-1
d_call: TRBD1
v_call: TRBV3-1
clone_size: few
cdr3_aa: CASSQEGTGKENEQFF
cdr3_nt: TGTGCCAGCAGCCAAGAGGGGACAGGGAAGGAGAATGAGCAGTTCTTC

j_call: TRBJ1-1
d_call: NA
v_call: TRBV5-1
clone_size: NA
cdr3_aa: CASSQVTGEAFF
cdr3_nt: TGCGCCAGCAGCCAAGTGACAGGAGAAGCTTTCTTT

j_call: TRBJ2-3
d_call: TRBD2
v_call: TRBV20-1
clone_size: many
cdr3_aa: CSATWPGGPADTQYF
cdr3_nt: TGCAGTGCTACTTGGCCGGGGGGACCCGCAGATACGCAGTATTTT

j_call: TRBJ1-1
d_call: NA
v_call: TRBV5-1
clone_size: NA
cdr3_aa: CASTEGQKNTEAFF
cdr3_nt: TGCGCCAGCACAGAGGGGCAGAAAAACACTGAAGCTTTCTTT

j_call: TRBJ2-3
d_call: TRBD2
v_call: TRBV10-3
clone_size: NA
cdr3_aa: CAIAERGGQADTQYF
cdr3_nt: TGTGCCATCGCCGAGCGGGGGGGCCAAGCAGATACGCAGTATTTT

j_call: TRBJ2-2
d_call: NA
v_call: TRBV4-3
clone_size: few
cdr3_aa: CASSQDRVRVPHLFF
cdr3_nt: TGCGCCAGCAGCCAAGATAGGGTACGAGTCCCTCACCTGTTTTTT

j_call: TRBJ2-7
d_call: TRBD1
v_call: TRBV5-1
clone_size: many
cdr3_aa: CASSREGQEQYF
cdr3_nt: TGCGCCAGCAGCCGCGAGGGACAGGAGCAGTACTTC

j_call: TRBJ1-2
d_call: NA
v_call: TRBV7-9
clone_size: NA
cdr3_aa: CASSLYFDYGYTF
cdr3_nt: TGTGCCAGCAGCTTATATTTCGACTATGGCTACACCTTC

j_call: TRBJ1-5
d_call: NA
v_call: TRBV6-1
clone_size: NA
cdr3_aa: CASGVRANQPQHF
cdr3_nt: TGTGCCAGCGGGGTTAGGGCCAATCAGCCCCAGCATTTT

j_call: TRBJ1-1
d_call: TRBD1
v_call: TRBV6-5
clone_size: NA
cdr3_aa: CASSLRGLTEAFF
cdr3_nt: TGTGCCAGCAGTCTCAGGGGGCTCACTGAAGCTTTCTTT

j_call: TRBJ1-1
d_call: NA
v_call: TRBV12-3/TRBV12-4
clone_size: few
cdr3_aa: CASSFDTFSQNTEAFF
cdr3_nt: TGTGCCAGCAGTTTTGACACCTTCTCCCAGAACACTGAAGCTTTCTTT

j_call: TRBJ1-2
d_call: NA
v_call: TRBV7-6
clone_size: few
cdr3_aa: CASSLESEASSSGYTF
cdr3_nt: TGTGCCAGCAGCTTAGAGAGCGAGGCCTCCTCAAGTGGCTACACCTTC

j_call: TRBJ2-3
d_call: TRBD1
v_call: TRBV14
clone_size: NA
cdr3_aa: CASSQVRTGSRTDTQYF
cdr3_nt: TGTGCCAGCAGCCAAGTTAGGACAGGGAGTCGCACAGATACGCAGTATTTT

j_call: TRBJ1-5
d_call: NA
v_call: TRBV20-1
clone_size: few
cdr3_aa: CSALAPGNQPQHF
cdr3_nt: TGCAGTGCGCTAGCCCCTGGCAATCAGCCCCAGCATTTT

j_call: TRBJ1-2
d_call: TRBD1
v_call: TRBV5-6
clone_size: NA
cdr3_aa: CASSLQGSNYGYTF
cdr3_nt: TGTGCCAGCAGCTTACAGGGGTCTAACTATGGCTACACCTTC

j_call: TRBJ1-1
d_call: NA
v_call: TRBV5-1
clone_size: few
cdr3_aa: CASSWAPGDTEAFF
cdr3_nt: TGCGCCAGCAGCTGGGCCCCCGGGGACACTGAAGCTTTCTTT

j_call: TRBJ1-2
d_call: TRBD1
v_call: TRBV20-1
clone_size: few
cdr3_aa: CSARDLGDRVYGYTF
cdr3_nt: TGCAGTGCTAGAGATTTGGGGGACAGGGTCTATGGCTACACCTTC

j_call: TRBJ2-3
d_call: NA
v_call: TRBV6-5
clone_size: few
cdr3_aa: CASSYSPRGSTDTQYF
cdr3_nt: TGTGCCAGCAGTTACTCCCCTCGGGGCAGTACAGATACGCAGTATTTT

j_call: TRBJ1-2
d_call: NA
v_call: TRBV12-3/TRBV12-4
clone_size: few
cdr3_aa: CASKVGRLQGYTF
cdr3_nt: TGTGCCAGCAAGGTGGGCAGATTACAAGGCTACACCTTC

j_call: TRBJ1-1
d_call: TRBD1
v_call: TRBV9
clone_size: NA
cdr3_aa: CASSVRQGGEAFF
cdr3_nt: TGTGCCAGCAGCGTACGACAGGGAGGTGAAGCTTTCTTT

j_call: TRBJ1-1
d_call: TRBD1
v_call: TRBV27
clone_size: NA
cdr3_aa: CASSPRDRGVLNTEAFF
cdr3_nt: TGTGCCAGCAGTCCCCGGGACAGGGGGGTTCTGAACACTGAAGCTTTCTTT

j_call: TRBJ2-6
d_call: NA
v_call: TRBV5-1
clone_size: NA
cdr3_aa: CASGDLYSGANVLTF
cdr3_nt: TGCGCCAGCGGCGACCTCTACTCTGGGGCCAACGTCCTGACTTTC

j_call: TRBJ2-3
d_call: TRBD2
v_call: TRBV4-2
clone_size: few
cdr3_aa: CASSPRPSGGAVDTQYF
cdr3_nt: TGTGCCAGCAGCCCTAGACCTAGCGGGGGGGCCGTAGATACGCAGTATTTT

j_call: TRBJ2-7
d_call: TRBD2
v_call: TRBV7-9
clone_size: NA
cdr3_aa: CASSSSGGVYEQYF
cdr3_nt: TGTGCCAGCAGCTCCAGCGGGGGGGTCTACGAGCAGTACTTC

j_call: TRBJ2-3
d_call: TRBD2
v_call: TRBV12-3/TRBV12-4
clone_size: many
cdr3_aa: CASSLDSSGATDTQYF
cdr3_nt: TGTGCCAGCAGTTTAGATTCTAGCGGGGCAACGGATACGCAGTATTTT

j_call: TRBJ1-5
d_call: TRBD1
v_call: TRBV12-3/TRBV12-4
clone_size: many
cdr3_aa: CASRGTGNQPQHF
cdr3_nt: TGTGCCAGCAGGGGGACAGGCAATCAGCCCCAGCATTTT

j_call: TRBJ2-4
d_call: NA
v_call: TRBV7-2
clone_size: few
cdr3_aa: CASSLRGALGGSIQYF
cdr3_nt: TGTGCCAGCAGCTTAAGAGGAGCGCTCGGGGGTAGCATTCAGTACTTC